Presented here are 9 T cell receptor beta chains from one specimen sequenced in a study of shared clonotypes between healthy human individuals. Profiled with immunoSEQ multiplex PCR; TCRdb holds only in-frame clones, not every one. Seen here are 2 million to 2.5 million clones, about 90% observed once, and the top ten hold approximately 0.39%. The material sequenced was naive CD4+ T cells from PBMCs. Indicated subset: CD45RA+ positively selected. Receptors were obtained from a man aged 18 to 29 in good health. Some clones in this sample may be carry-over from other donors' samples.

The chain carries TRBV10-3 and TRBJ2-7, with no clear D. Deletions cut 2 bases from V and 4 bases from J, with 6 bases between. In germline, CDR1 is ENHRY, CDR2 SYGVKD. The CDR3 covers 12 residues. Here the CDR3 reads CAISENWYEQYF. CDR3 DNA: TGTGCCATCAGTGAGAATTGGTACGAGCAGTACTTC.

This clone was counted only a few times. The rearrangement uses TRBV27 and TRBJ2-4, with 11 nucleotides matching TRBD2. Germline CDR1 MNHEY, CDR2 SMNVEV (reference sequence). The CDR3 is 15 residues long. V lost 6 bases and J lost 0; bases outside the gene matches: 1. The CDR3 loop is CASRGLAVAKNIQYF. CDR3 DNA: TGTGCCAGCAGGGGACTAGCGGTAGCCAAAAACATTCAGTACTTC.

V gene TRBV7-8 combines with J gene TRBJ2-5; weak D call: TRBD2 (5 bases). Germline CDR1 is SGHVS and CDR2 is FQNEAQ. The V and J ends lost 5 bases and 5 bases respectively, with 15 bases between them. The CDR3 is 14 residues long. CDR3 DNA: TGTGCCAGCAGCACCGGAGAGGGTGGGGAGACCCAGTACTTC. Translated, it gives CASSTGEGGETQYF.

The gene calls are TRBV9 and TRBJ2-5, with no clear D. The CDR3 extends over 14 amino acids. Germline lookup yields CDR1 SGDLS and CDR2 YYNGEE. V was trimmed by 0 bases and J by 0 bases, leaving 6 bases between them. The CDR3: CASSVAQHQETQYF. CDR3 in DNA: TGTGCCAGCAGCGTAGCACAGCACCAAGAGACCCAGTACTTC.

Of note for this clone: The sample contains more than one DNA sequence encoding this CDR3. This chain links TRBV5-1 with TRBJ1-3; D is uncertain. The V end was cut by 4 bases, the J end by 0 bases, with 5 bases between. The CDR3 is 13 amino acids. Germline V lookup: CDR1 SGHRS, CDR2 YFSETQ. The chain's CDR3 is CASSESSGNTIYF. In DNA, the CDR3 is TGCGCCAGCAGCGAGAGCTCTGGAAACACCATATATTTT.

The V and J genes are TRBV4-3 and TRBJ1-5; TRBD1 might be the D (5 bases). The CDR3 extends over 13 amino acids. V was cut by 2 bases and J by 7 bases, with 9 bases left in between. Per the germline V gene, CDR1 is LGHNA and CDR2 is YSLEER. CDR3: CASSQFPGQPQHF. The CDR3, as DNA: TGCGCCAGCAGCCAATTCCCAGGGCAGCCCCAGCATTTT.

The V and J genes are TRBV6-5 and TRBJ1-1; D may be TRBD1 (5 bases). Germline CDR1 MNHEY, CDR2 SVGAGI. V was shortened by 4 bases and J by 3 bases, with 18 bases between the two germline ends. The CDR3 consists of 16 residues. The CDR3 here is CASSWAPGTPDTEAFF. CDR3 nucleotides: TGTGCCAGCAGTTGGGCCCCCGGGACTCCCGACACTGAAGCTTTCTTT.

This sequence joins TRBV4-1 and TRBJ1-4; the D is unclear. This CDR3 is built from 14 residues. CDR1 and CDR2 (germline): MGHRA, YSYEKL. The germline V and J ends were trimmed by 3 bases and 8 bases, with 13 bases remaining between them. CDR3 bases: TGCGCCAGCAGCCAGACGGTGGGGTGGGAAAAACTGTTTTTT. Its protein product is CASSQTVGWEKLFF.

This chain joins TRBV19 and TRBJ2-2; D possibly corresponds to TRBD1 (6 bases). The V gene's germline CDR1 is LNHDA and CDR2 SQIVND (reference sequence). The CDR3 covers 12 residues. V was pared by 5 bases and J by 7 bases, with 8 bases between. This CDR3 reads CASSQGLGELFF. Here the CDR3 DNA reads TGTGCCAGTAGTCAGGGGCTCGGGGAGCTGTTTTTT. Full variable domain (remainder filled in from reference TRBV19 and TRBJ2-2): DGGITQSPKYLFRKEGQNVTLSCEQNLNHDAMYWYRQDPGQGLRLIYYSQIVNDFQKGDIAEGYSVSREKKESFPLTVTSAQKNPTAFYLCASSQGLGELFFGEGSRLTVL.